These 9 T cell receptor beta chains came from one sample sequenced in a study of blood T cell repertoires in COVID-19. TCRdb's table, derived via immunoSEQ multiplex PCR, lists solely in-frame clones and lacks some. The data show about 200,000 clones, around 81% seen once. Sequences were obtained from PBMCs or T cells enriched from blood (not recorded which). All receptors come from a woman between 45 and 60 years old with acute COVID-19.

V is TRBV4-2 and J is TRBJ2-7; 7 bases fit TRBD1. The germline V gene has CDR1 LGHNA and CDR2 YNFKEQ. The V and J ends lost 2 bases and 2 bases, in that order; junction bases with no gene match: 6. The CDR3 runs 15 residues. Here the CDR3 reads CASSQHPGTAYEQYF. Here the CDR3 DNA reads TGTGCCAGCAGCCAACATCCCGGGACAGCCTACGAGCAGTACTTC.

The V call is TRBV7-2, the J call TRBJ2-1, with D perhaps matching TRBD1 (7 bases). The CDR3 totals 13 residues. Germline V gene data show CDR1 as SGHTA and CDR2 as FQGNSA. V lost 5 bases and J lost 9, with 14 bases in between. CDR3 sequence reads: CASSAGGTAEQFF. The CDR3 nucleotides are TGTGCCAGCAGCGCAGGGGGGACGGCTGAGCAGTTCTTC.

This rearrangement joins TRBV15 to TRBJ1-2; 12 bases are a match to TRBD1. The CDR3 extends over 17 amino acids. After removal of 0 bases from V and 8 bases from J, the junction contained 10 bases not matched to a gene. Germline CDR1 reads LNHNV; CDR2 reads YYDKDF (reference sequence). The CDR3 DNA is TGTGCCACCAGCAGAGATACGGGGCGGGACAGGGGGCGCGGCTACACCTTC. Protein sequence: CATSRDTGRDRGRGYTF.

V gene TRBV7-8 combines with J gene TRBJ1-5, with 9 bases fitting TRBD1. The V and J ends lost 6 bases and 7 bases, in that order; junction bases with no gene match: 7. Germline V gives CDR1 SGHVS, CDR2 FQNEAQ. The CDR3 is 14 residues long. CDR3 DNA: TGTGCCAGCAGTTCTACAGGGGGCCGGCAGCCCCAGCATTTT. It specifies CASSSTGGRQPQHF.

The chain couples TRBV4-1 to TRBJ1-2; D call uncertain. Deletions cut 0 bases from V and 5 bases from J, with 13 bases between. The CDR3 is made up of 15 amino acids. The germline V gene encodes CDR1 MGHRA and CDR2 YSYEKL. DNA for the CDR3: TGCGCCAGCAGCCAAGACCCCCGCAGGCCGTATGGCTACACCTTC. Its translation: CASSQDPRRPYGYTF.

The rearrangement links TRBV15 to TRBJ2-7, with TRBD1 as a possible D gene (6 bases). The germline CDR1 and CDR2 sequences are LNHNV and YYDKDF (reference sequence). The germline V and J ends were trimmed by 1 base and 2 bases, with 15 bases remaining between them. The CDR3 loop spans 16 amino acids. The DNA of the CDR3 is TGTGCCACCAGCAGAGGAGGACAGTTCGGAACCTACGAGCAGTACTTC. This gives the protein CATSRGGQFGTYEQYF.

V is TRBV6-5 and J is TRBJ1-3, with 7 bases identical to TRBD1. V was clipped by 6 bases and J by 3 bases; unmatched bases: 2. This CDR3 spans 13 amino acids. From germline, CDR1 is MNHEY and CDR2 SVGAGI. The CDR3 loop reads CASSRQGGNTIYF. The CDR3 DNA sequence: TGTGCCAGCAGCCGACAGGGTGGAAACACCATATATTTT.

This sequence joins TRBV6-1 and TRBJ2-7; perhaps TRBD1 as D (5 bases). Trimming shortened V by 1 base and J by 5 bases, and 15 bases separated the two germline ends. Per the germline V gene, CDR1 is MNHNS and CDR2 is SASEGT. This CDR3 has 15 residues. The CDR3 loop is CASSEVRQGLHEQYF. In DNA, the CDR3 is TGTGCCAGCAGTGAAGTGAGGCAGGGTCTCCACGAGCAGTACTTC.

This chain uses TRBV27 with TRBJ1-2, with TRBD1 matching over 8 bases. V lost 6 bases and J lost 4; bases outside the gene matches: 4. The CDR3 runs to 13 residues. Germline-derived CDR1 and CDR2 are MNHEY and SMNVEV (reference sequence). The CDR3 reads CASSDTGGYGYTF. The CDR3 nucleotides are TGTGCCAGCAGCGATACAGGGGGCTATGGCTACACCTTC.